The T cell receptor (beta chain) described here comes from a study of blood T cell repertoires in COVID-19. The ends lost 2 bases at V and 2 bases at J; junction bases unmatched: 6. Germline V gene data show CDR1 as KGHSH and CDR2 as LQKENI. The CDR3 consists of 15 residues. In the original workflow: From reference gene primer amplification, estimates of nucleated cell counts were derived. Assay: immunoSEQ multiplex PCR; the TCRdb copy retains only in-frame clones and omits some. From that table come the V and J calls and clone size; the DNA was used to work out D and trimming. The table has about 210,000 clones, about four fifths seen once.

This chain uses TRBV18 with TRBJ2-7; 7 bases match TRBD1. The clonotype comes from a woman aged 45-60 years with acute or convalescent COVID-19. Source material: peripheral blood. The CDR3 DNA is TGTGCCAGCTCACCAAGCAGGGACAGTACCTACGAGCAGTACTTC. It translates to CASSPSRDSTYEQYF.